This TCR beta chain emerged from a study of cytomegalovirus exposure and HLA in healthy donors. PCR was performed using 60 Vbeta and 13 Jbeta primers. Profiled with immunoSEQ multiplex PCR; TCRdb holds only in-frame clones, not every one. The table shows 90,000 to 120,000 clones, with roughly three quarters occurring only once. Study-wide results and caveats: An analysis that came later showed most CMV-associated TCR beta chains appearing HLA-restricted. For most TCR beta V segments, an earlier analysis put the productive rate at about 87% or about 30% of the time. The investigators catalogued 150 to 200 TCR beta chains as cytomegalovirus-associated. Donors belonging to an Asian-associated ancestry cluster reportedly showed fewer N-insertions in productive TCRs than the roughly 700-donor mean, according to what a later analysis found.

The germline V gene encodes CDR1 SGHTA and CDR2 FQGTGA. The junction had 4 bases not matched to a gene; V was cut back by 2 bases and J by 3 bases. The CDR3 loop spans 17 amino acids. This clone was seen a single time. The antigen remains undetermined. The J gene is TRBJ2-2, the V gene TRBV7-3, with 12 positions matching TRBD2. The clonotype comes from a man aged 18 to 29 in good health and CMV-seronegative. The source material was PBMCs. In DNA form, the CDR3 reads TGTGCCAGCAGCTTAGGACTAGCGGGGCTACACACCGGGGAGCTGTTTTTT. This gives the protein CASSLGLAGLHTGELFF.